This T cell receptor (beta chain) emerged from a study of shared clonotypes between healthy human individuals. Study findings and constraints: Across subsets, estimated richness was generally greater for naive than for memory populations. Genetic and exposure-history diversity was limited by the small donor number.

Authors' analysis steps: With immunoSEQ giving junction-only sequences and no quality scores, filtering differed. TCRdb keeps only in-frame clones here, not all; method: immunoSEQ multiplex PCR. V, J and clone size derive from that table, while D and trimming were established from the DNA sequence. Altogether 2,500,000 or so clones are present, 93% being singletons, with the ten largest covering about 0.34%. In regard to this clone: Its antigen is as yet unknown.

J was trimmed by 2 bases and V by 8 bases; bases with no gene match: 13. Per the germline V gene, CDR1 is SQVTM and CDR2 is ANQGSEA. The CDR3 contains 15 residues. This chain connects TRBV29-1 to TRBJ2-3; 7 bases are a match to TRBD1. Sequencing used naive CD4+ T cells from PBMCs. Indicated subset: CD45RA+ positively selected. The receptor's source is a young man in good health. Some clones in this sample may be carry-over from other donors' samples. CDR3 amino acids: CSTKPGQWVTDTQYF. CDR3 coding DNA: TGCAGCACTAAGCCGGGACAGTGGGTCACAGATACGCAGTATTTT.